This TCR beta chain was sequenced for a study of blood T cells in healthy people across ages. The CDR3 covers 15 residues. Germline CDR1 is MGHDK and CDR2 is SYGVNS. Worth noting for this clonotype: A junction boundary mismatches the germline segment, possibly from a read error.

A second PCR of about 7 to 12 cycles used a sample-barcoded 5' primer and a J-beta primer mix. One entry per CDR3 protein, called by TCRdb with MiXCR from the 5' RACE reads. This table has a few hundred thousand distinct CDR3 sequences, over 25% appearing once. Every participating donor contributed roughly 10 milliliters of peripheral blood through a draw. Total RNA, at least 5 micrograms per sample, came from PBMCs. The sample was also linked to a second study, of T cells of mothers and their children. From that second work: Over 9.5 million TCR beta CDR3 reads were obtained from each mother, and approximately 2.7 million from each child. Related and unrelated pairs show TCR recombination output that thymic selection shapes similarly.

The rearrangement links TRBV25-1 to TRBJ2-1; unclear D gene. Judging by the DNA end, TRBJ2-4 fits better; the J call may be wrong. The specimen was blood. The sequence was collected from a boy aged 2 to 10 in good health. CDR3 sequence: CVSSDPRIRLETQYF. The CDR3 coding sequence is TGTGTCAGCAGTGACCCAAGAATCCGACTTGAGACTCAGTACTTC.